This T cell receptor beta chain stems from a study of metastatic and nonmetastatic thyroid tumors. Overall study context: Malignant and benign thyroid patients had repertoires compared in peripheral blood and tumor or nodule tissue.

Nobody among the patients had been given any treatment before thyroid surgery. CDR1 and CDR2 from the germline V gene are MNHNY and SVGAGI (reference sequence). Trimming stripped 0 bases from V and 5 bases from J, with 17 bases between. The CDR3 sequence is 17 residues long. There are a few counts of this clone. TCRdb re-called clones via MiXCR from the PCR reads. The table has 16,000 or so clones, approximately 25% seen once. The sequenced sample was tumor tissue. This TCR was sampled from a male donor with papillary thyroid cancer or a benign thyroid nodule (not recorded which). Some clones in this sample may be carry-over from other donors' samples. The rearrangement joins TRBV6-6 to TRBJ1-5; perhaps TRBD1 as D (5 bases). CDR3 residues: CASSYSISGNIYQPQHF. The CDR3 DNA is TGTGCCAGCAGTTACTCGATTTCAGGGAATATTTATCAGCCCCAGCATTTT.